This paragraph reports one T cell receptor (beta chain). The CDR3 covers 18 residues. Germline-derived CDR1 and CDR2 are SGHRS and YFSETQ. This entry belongs to a study of T cells expressing NK-cell markers. Each CDR3 protein gets one entry in TCRdb, which reprocessed the 5' RACE reads and gives no DNA. The sample holds 150,000 to 180,000 distinct CDR3 sequences. V usage is TRBV5-1 and J usage is TRBJ1-1; TCRdb's D gene call, TRBD1, goes unchecked for lack of DNA. Specimen: blood T cells: a sorted CD56 or NKG2C T cell subset, CD4+ or CD8+ T cells, or bulk PBMC T cells (not recorded which). This sequence was found in a woman aged 50 to 65 in good health. CDR3 amino acids: CASSLRGGGAVMNTEAFF.